This TCR beta chain was recovered during a study of T cells in Graves' hyperthyroidism and ophthalmopathy. Findings of the study overall: Appearing also in blood were most of the thyroid clonotypes expanded above 0.001.

The CDR3 sequence is 12 residues long. Per the germline V gene, CDR1 is SGHAT and CDR2 is FQNNGV. Trimming removed 5 bases at V and 3 bases at J, with 5 bases between. This clonotype has at least ten counts. Its target is unknown. The source material, RNA transcripts, was used to amplify TCR beta CDR3 regions. The primer set for the first-round RT-PCR of the TCR CDR3 was HTBI. TCRdb independently ran MiXCR on the multiplex PCR reads; one entry per CDR3 protein. Among approximately 630,000 distinct CDR3 sequences listed, under 20% were seen once. This TCR was sampled from a young woman with Graves' hyperthyroidism. V is TRBV11-2 and J is TRBJ2-1; D is uncertain. Sequences were obtained from blood. CDR3 amino acids: CASSPHYNEQFF. In nucleotides, the CDR3 is TGTGCCAGCAGCCCACACTACAATGAGCAGTTCTTC.